This is a list of T cell receptor beta chains from one sample in a study of identical twins. TCRdb reprocessed the 5' RACE reads with MiXCR, giving one entry per CDR3 protein. The table has some 690,000 distinct CDR3 sequences, over 20% seen once. The data also belong to a second study, concerning T cells expressing NK-cell markers.

What was sequenced was PBMCs. The origin of the receptors is a young woman in good health. Both conserved end residues are part of each CDR3. Fields, in order: CDR3 length, J gene, D gene, clone size, V gene, CDR3 DNA, CDR3 protein. D genes are given only for firm matches. Expanded clones are given a class, and other clones once, few, many or no size at all.

15,TRBJ2-1,.,few,TRBV6-1,TGTGCCAGCAGGGTAGGGAGTCCGAGTTTCGATGAGCAGTTCTTC,CASRVGSPSFDEQFF
17,TRBJ1-2,TRBD1,.,TRBV6-1,TGTGCCAGCAACCTCGTGCCGGGACAGGGGTCGGACTATGGCTACACCTTC,CASNLVPGQGSDYGYTF
14,TRBJ2-3,.,.,TRBV7-3,TGTGCCAGCAATGGGGGGGCCGGCACAGATACGCAGTATTTT,CASNGGAGTDTQYF
13,TRBJ2-1,.,.,TRBV14,TGTGCCAGCAGCCAGAGAGCCTTTCGCGAGCAGTTCTTC,CASSQRAFREQFF
14,TRBJ2-7,TRBD1,few,TRBV7-8,TGTGCCAGCAGCCCAGTGGGACAGGGGCCCGAGCAGTACTTC,CASSPVGQGPEQYF
17,TRBJ2-3,TRBD2,.,TRBV20-1,TGCTGTGCTAGAAACTCTCCCGGGACTAGCGGAGTTAATACGCAGTATTTT,CCARNSPGTSGVNTQYF
13,TRBJ2-3,.,few,TRBV29-1,TGCAGCGTTGATAAGGGGGGGCTGGATACGCAGTATTTT,CSVDKGGLDTQYF
15,TRBJ1-5,.,few,TRBV9,TGTGCCAGCAGCGTTGCCCCAGGGGAGGGTCAGCCCCAGCATTTT,CASSVAPGEGQPQHF
16,TRBJ1-2,.,few,TRBV4-3,TGCGCCAGCAGCCAAGAGCCCTCCGCCCGTACCTATGGCTACACCTTC,CASSQEPSARTYGYTF
14,TRBJ1-5,TRBD1,few,TRBV5-8,TGTGCCAGCAGACGGGACAGGGGGCAGGGGCCCCAGCATTTT,CASRRDRGQGPQHF
14,TRBJ1-2,.,.,TRBV7-2,TGTGCCAGCAGCTTATTGGGGGACCTATATGGCTACACCTTC,CASSLLGDLYGYTF
16,TRBJ2-3,TRBD2,many,TRBV29-1,TGCAGCGTTGAAGGGACTAGCGGGTCTCTATCAGATACGCAGTATTTT,CSVEGTSGSLSDTQYF
14,TRBJ1-4,.,many,TRBV5-1,TGCGCCAGCAGCGCCAGGGCGGTGGATGAAAAACTGTTTTTT,CASSARAVDEKLFF
14,TRBJ2-1,.,few,TRBV20-1,TGCAGTGCGCCCCGAGGGGTCGGCAACAATGAGCAGTTCTTC,CSAPRGVGNNEQFF
15,TRBJ1-5,.,.,TRBV15,TGTGCCACCAGCAGAGAAATGGGCAGGGGCCAGCCCCAGCATTTT,CATSREMGRGQPQHF
16,TRBJ2-1,TRBD1,.,TRBV18,TGTGCCAGCTCACCAGGACAGGTCATCTCCTACAATGAGCAGTTCTTC,CASSPGQVISYNEQFF
13,TRBJ2-5,.,.,TRBV12-3/TRBV12-4,TGTGCCAGTAGGTATGGTGGCCAAGAGACCCAGTACTTC,CASRYGGQETQYF
15,TRBJ2-3,TRBD1,few,TRBV10-3,TGTGCCATCAGCCCGGGACAGGGGATAATAGATACGCAGTATTTT,CAISPGQGIIDTQYF
13,TRBJ2-5,.,.,TRBV20-1,TGCAGTGCTAGGGGGGGCAGGGAAGAGACCCAGTACTTC,CSARGGREETQYF
14,TRBJ2-5,.,.,TRBV14,TGTGCCAGCAGCCAGAGGGCGGGACAAGAGACCCAGTACTTC,CASSQRAGQETQYF
13,TRBJ1-2,.,many,TRBV29-1,TGCAGCGTTGAAGATCGGGGATCGGGTGGCTACACCTTC,CSVEDRGSGGYTF
14,TRBJ2-7,.,.,TRBV7-2,TGTGCCAGCAGCTTCCAGAGGTTTTCGGGGGAGCAGTACTTC,CASSFQRFSGEQYF
12,TRBJ2-2,.,.,TRBV29-1,TGCAGCGTTGTGGGGGATGACGGGGAGCTGTTTTTT,CSVVGDDGELFF
16,TRBJ2-3,.,.,TRBV12-3/TRBV12-4,TGTGCCAGCAGTGCCCGGAGGTTGGGGCTAACAGATACGCAGTATTTT,CASSARRLGLTDTQYF
14,TRBJ2-5,TRBD2,.,TRBV20-1,TGCAGTGCTTTACGAGCGGGGGGGCCTGAGACCCAGTACTTC,CSALRAGGPETQYF
14,TRBJ2-3,TRBD2,few,TRBV5-6,TGTGCCAGCAGCCGGGGGGGGAACACAGATACGCAGTATTTT,CASSRGGNTDTQYF
14,TRBJ2-1,.,.,TRBV5-1,TGCGCCAGCAGCTTGGGGAGCGTGGACAATGAGCAGTTCTTC,CASSLGSVDNEQFF
14,TRBJ2-2,.,many,TRBV5-1,TGCGCCAGCAGCTTGTCTCTTCTTCCTGGGGAGCTGTTTTTT,CASSLSLLPGELFF
10,TRBJ1-2,.,few,TRBV12-5,TGTGCTAGTGGCACCGAGGGCTACACCTTC,CASGTEGYTF
16,TRBJ2-5,TRBD2,.,TRBV6-5,TGTGCCAGCAGTTATTCTCCGGGGGGAGATAAAGAGACCCAGTACTTC,CASSYSPGGDKETQYF
13,TRBJ2-1,.,few,TRBV20-1,TGCAGTGCTAGACCTGGGGGGTACAATGAGCAGTTCTTC,CSARPGGYNEQFF
13,TRBJ2-7,.,.,TRBV7-2,TGTGCCAGCAGCTCACTAACAGGGACCGAGCAGTACTTC,CASSSLTGTEQYF
17,TRBJ2-2,.,.,TRBV5-1,TGCGCCAGCAGCTCATCCCCCAGAGGCCCGAACACCGGGGAGCTGTTTTTT,CASSSSPRGPNTGELFF
20,TRBJ2-1,TRBD2,.,TRBV11-2,TGTGCCAGCAGCTTATTCTACTCCGGACTAGCGGGAGGGGTATACAATGAGCAGTTCTTC,CASSLFYSGLAGGVYNEQFF
12,TRBJ2-5,TRBD1,.,TRBV10-3,TGTGCCATTAGGGACAGGGAAGAGACCCAGTACTTC,CAIRDREETQYF
14,TRBJ2-1,TRBD2,few,TRBV7-8,TGTGCCAGCAGCCCATTAGCGGGAAGGAATGAGCAGTTCTTC,CASSPLAGRNEQFF
16,TRBJ2-3,TRBD1,few,TRBV10-3,TGTGCCATCAGCCGAGGGAGGGACAGGGGCACAGATACGCAGTATTTT,CAISRGRDRGTDTQYF
16,TRBJ2-2,.,.,TRBV5-1,TGCGCCAGCAGCTCACAGGGCAGTCGGGCCTCCGGGGAGCTGTTTTTT,CASSSQGSRASGELFF
11,TRBJ1-2,.,.,TRBV20-1,TGCAGTGCTAGAGATCTGGCAACCCCCTTCTTC,CSARDLATPFF